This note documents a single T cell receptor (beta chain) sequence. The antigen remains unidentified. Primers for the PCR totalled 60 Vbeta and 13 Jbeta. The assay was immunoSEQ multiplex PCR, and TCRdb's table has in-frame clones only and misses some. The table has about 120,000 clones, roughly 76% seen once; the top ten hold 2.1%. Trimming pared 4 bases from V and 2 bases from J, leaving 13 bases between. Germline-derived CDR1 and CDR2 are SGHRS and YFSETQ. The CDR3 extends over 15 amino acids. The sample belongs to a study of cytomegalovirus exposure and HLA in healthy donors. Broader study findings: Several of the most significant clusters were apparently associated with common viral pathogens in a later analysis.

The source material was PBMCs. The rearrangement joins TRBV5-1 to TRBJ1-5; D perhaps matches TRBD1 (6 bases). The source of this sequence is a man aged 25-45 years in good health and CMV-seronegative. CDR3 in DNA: TGCGCCAGCAGCCCCGGGGGGGGCGGCAATCAGCCCCAGCATTTT. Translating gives CASSPGGGGNQPQHF.